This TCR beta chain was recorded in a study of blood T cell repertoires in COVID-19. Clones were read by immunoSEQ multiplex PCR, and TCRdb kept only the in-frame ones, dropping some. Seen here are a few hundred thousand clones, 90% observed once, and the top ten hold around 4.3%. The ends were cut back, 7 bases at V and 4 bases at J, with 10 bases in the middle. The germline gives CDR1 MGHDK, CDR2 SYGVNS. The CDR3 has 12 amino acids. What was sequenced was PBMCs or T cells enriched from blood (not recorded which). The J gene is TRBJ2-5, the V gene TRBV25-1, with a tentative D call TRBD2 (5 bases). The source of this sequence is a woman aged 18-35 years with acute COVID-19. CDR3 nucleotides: TGTGCCAGCACCCCTGCGGGAGAGACCCAGTACTTC. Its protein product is CASTPAGETQYF.